This T cell receptor (beta chain) derives from a study of blood T cells in healthy people across ages. This clonotype was found a few times. Its antigen is undetermined. The CDR3 has 14 residues. Germline V CDR1 and CDR2: LGHNA, YNFKEQ. Deletions cut 0 bases from V and 7 bases from J, with 12 bases between. The sample providers were healthy Caucasian people from Russia, aged roughly 6 to 90. General study results and limits: A roughly linear fall in TCR beta diversity per million T cells was seen with increasing age.

The authors ran a second PCR of roughly 6 to 12 cycles using a sample-barcoded 5' primer and a J-beta primer mix. Every cDNA was tagged by a template-switch adaptor with 12 random nucleotides. Samples each returned at least 3 million CDR3-containing paired-end reads. TCRdb reprocessed the 5' RACE reads via MiXCR and lists one record per CDR3 protein. The sample carries over 1,300,000 distinct CDR3 sequences, almost 60% recorded once. The sequence came from a man aged 18 to 29 in good health. The J gene is TRBJ1-1, the V gene TRBV4-2; D remains unclear. What was sequenced was blood. The CDR3 region has the DNA TGTGCCAGCAGCCAAGATACCACAGCGAGTGAAGCTTTCTTT. Its translation is CASSQDTTASEAFF.